This is a list of T cell receptor beta chains from one sample in a study of blood T cell repertoires in COVID-19. The data were produced by immunoSEQ multiplex PCR, yet TCRdb's version contains in-frame clones alone and is incomplete. The table includes 95,000 to 150,000 clones, around 76% detected once. The sample was peripheral blood. Source of these receptors: a man in his 70s with acute or convalescent COVID-19. Each CDR3 is given with its conserved first and last residue. Each record gives: clone size, V gene, J gene, D gene, CDR3 DNA, CDR3 protein. The D gene is left open where the match is weak. Size values are once, few and many counts, or a class for expanded clones, and some rows have none.

.	TRBV2	TRBJ1-2	.	TGTGCCAGCAGTGAAGGGACAGACCCTAACTATGGCTACACCTTC	CASSEGTDPNYGYTF
.	TRBV5-1	TRBJ1-2	.	TGCGCCAGCAGCCCTACCACCCCATATGGCTACACCTTC	CASSPTTPYGYTF
.	TRBV27	TRBJ2-4	TRBD1	TGTGCCAGCAGTTTATCAGGGGGCTTCCCCCTAGCCAAAAACATTCAGTACTTC	CASSLSGGFPLAKNIQYF
.	TRBV5-5	TRBJ1-1	.	TGTGCCAGCAGCCGGGTCGAATGGGGACAAAGTGAAGCTTTCTTT	CASSRVEWGQSEAFF
once	TRBV12-3/TRBV12-4	TRBJ1-1	.	TGTGCCAGCAGCCCTAGTCTTCGGGCTGAAGCTTTCTTT	CASSPSLRAEAFF
.	TRBV7-8	TRBJ2-5	.	TGTGCCAGCAGCCCTCTCGAAGAGACCCAGTACTTC	CASSPLEETQYF
once	TRBV5-4	TRBJ1-2	.	TGTGCCAGCAGCTTGCCAGGTCTATTGGGCTACACCTTC	CASSLPGLLGYTF
.	TRBV5-8	TRBJ1-2	.	TGTGCCAGCAGCTTGTTAGGACAAGACTATGGCTACACCTTC	CASSLLGQDYGYTF
.	TRBV5-4	TRBJ2-7	.	TGTGCCAGCAGCTTACAAGGGGATCTCTACGAGCAGTACTTC	CASSLQGDLYEQYF
.	TRBV3-1/TRBV3-2	TRBJ2-5	TRBD1	TGTGCCAGCAGTCCCCCGGGACAGCCCAAAGAGACCCAGTACTTC	CASSPPGQPKETQYF
.	TRBV28	TRBJ1-6	.	TGTGCCAGCAGTTTACCGTATGGGAGGTCACCCCTCCACTTT	CASSLPYGRSPLHF
.	TRBV18	TRBJ1-1	.	TGTGCCAGCTCACGGGGCCCTCAGGGCAACACTGAAGCTTTCTTT	CASSRGPQGNTEAFF
.	TRBV25-1	TRBJ1-6	TRBD1	TGTGCCAGCAGTGAATTCGGGACAGGGTTTTCACCCCTCCACTTT	CASSEFGTGFSPLHF
once	TRBV5-6	TRBJ2-1	TRBD1	TGTGCCAGCGAGACAGGGATGGACTACAATGAGCAGTTCTTC	CASETGMDYNEQFF
once	TRBV6-4	TRBJ2-4	.	TGTGCCAGCAGCCTGAGGGAGGCGGACATTCAGTACTTC	CASSLREADIQYF
.	TRBV24-1	TRBJ1-2	.	TGTGCCACCAGTGATTCGAGACTCAACTATGGCTACACCTTC	CATSDSRLNYGYTF
few	TRBV27	TRBJ2-7	TRBD1	TGTGCCAGCAGTTTAGACAGGGGGCAAGACGAGCAGTACTTC	CASSLDRGQDEQYF
.	TRBV6-2/TRBV6-3	TRBJ1-1	.	TGTGCCAGCAGTTACCCCCTCCTAGTGGACATGAACACTGAAGCTTTCTTT	CASSYPLLVDMNTEAFF
few	TRBV3-1/TRBV3-2	TRBJ2-5	TRBD1	TGTGCCAGCAGCCGAAACCCGCCGACAGGGGTCCAAGAGACCCAGTACTTC	CASSRNPPTGVQETQYF
.	TRBV24-1	TRBJ1-5	.	TGTGCCACCAGTGATGCCAGGACAGGCAATCAGCCCCAGCATTTT	CATSDARTGNQPQHF
.	TRBV19	TRBJ1-3	.	TGTGCCAGTACATCTCGGGCGGGATCCTTGGGAGGAAACACCATATATTTT	CASTSRAGSLGGNTIYF
.	TRBV9	TRBJ2-7	TRBD1	TGTGCCAGCAGCCCTTTCCAAGGACAGGGTTTTTTTCGGGAAACCTACGAGCAGTACTTC	CASSPFQGQGFFRETYEQYF
.	TRBV5-5	TRBJ2-5	.	TGTGCCAGCAGCTTTTCGGCGGGGCAAGAGACCCAGTACTTC	CASSFSAGQETQYF
.	TRBV5-6	TRBJ1-1	.	TGTGCCAGCAGCTCGCCAGGGGCCGCAGCTGAAGCTTTCTTT	CASSSPGAAAEAFF
.	TRBV9	TRBJ1-4	.	TGTGCCAGCGATCCCATACCCCCAACAGGGTTAAGTGCAACTAATGAAAAACTGTTTTTT	CASDPIPPTGLSATNEKLFF
.	TRBV5-1	TRBJ2-7	TRBD2	TGCGCCAGCAGCTTACTAGCGGTAAACGAGCAGTACTTC	CASSLLAVNEQYF
.	TRBV6-5	TRBJ2-7	.	TGTGCCAGCAGCCGCCCTCATGGCAGGGCTCGAGAGCAGTACTTC	CASSRPHGRAREQYF
.	TRBV12-3/TRBV12-4	TRBJ1-2	.	TGTGCCAGCAGACCCGACAGCCAACTGGTCTACACCTTC	CASRPDSQLVYTF
few	TRBV7-2	TRBJ1-3	.	TGTGCCAGCAGCTTTAGACAGGGAAACACCATATATTTT	CASSFRQGNTIYF
.	TRBV27	TRBJ1-6	.	TGTGCCAGCAGTTTATCTCGGGGAGGCAATTCACCCCTCCACTTT	CASSLSRGGNSPLHF
.	TRBV19	TRBJ1-5	TRBD1	TGTGCCAGTAGTATAGGGGACAGGGGAGAAGGCCCCTCGCTTAGCAATCAGCCCCAGCATTTT	CASSIGDRGEGPSLSNQPQHF
.	TRBV2	TRBJ1-1	.	TGTGCCAGCAGTGAAGGTACGGCGGACTTTCGGACTGAAGCTTTCTTT	CASSEGTADFRTEAFF
.	TRBV6-5	TRBJ2-7	.	TGTGCCAGCAGTCCAGTATCCACGGGGGGCAACGAGCAGTACTTC	CASSPVSTGGNEQYF
.	TRBV4-3	TRBJ2-1	TRBD2	TGCGCCAGCAGCACACTCGGCGGGGGGTCCTACAATGAGCAGTTCTTC	CASSTLGGGSYNEQFF
.	TRBV4-2	TRBJ1-3	.	TGTGCCAGCAGCCGAGACCGAGTCTCTGGAAACACCATATATTTT	CASSRDRVSGNTIYF
.	TRBV27	TRBJ2-3	TRBD2	TGTGCCAGCAGTTCGGGACTAGCGGGGGCCCGGGATACGCAGTATTTT	CASSSGLAGARDTQYF
.	TRBV12-5	TRBJ1-1	.	TGTGCTAGTGGTTGGCCGGGATCGATCACCCCTGAAGCTTTCTTT	CASGWPGSITPEAFF
.	TRBV7-7	TRBJ2-1	TRBD2	TGTGCTAGCAGCTTAGGACTAGCGGGGGTAAATGAGCAGTTCTTC	CASSLGLAGVNEQFF
.	TRBV10-2	TRBJ2-1	TRBD2	TGCGCCAGCATCAGGCTAGCGGGGCCACTCGGGTACAATGAGCAGTTCTTC	CASIRLAGPLGYNEQFF
.	TRBV5-6	TRBJ1-3	TRBD1	TGTGCCAGCAGCTTTAGAGGGCTCGACAGGGCTGGAAACACCATATATTTT	CASSFRGLDRAGNTIYF
.	TRBV3-1/TRBV3-2	TRBJ1-2	.	TGTGCCGCCAGCAGCGTTCCGGTCCCCGACTATGGCTACACCTTC	CAASSVPVPDYGYTF
.	TRBV7-3	TRBJ2-3	TRBD2	TGTGCCAGCAGCCTAATTCTAGCGGGGCCCACAGATACGCAGTATTTT	CASSLILAGPTDTQYF
.	TRBV4-3	TRBJ2-1	TRBD2	TGCGCCAGCAGCCAAGATGCTAGCGGGATACTCAATGAGCAGTTCTTC	CASSQDASGILNEQFF
.	TRBV9	TRBJ2-7	.	TGTGCCAGCAGCGTAGGAGGGTTTAGCTCCTACGAGCAGTACTTC	CASSVGGFSSYEQYF
.	TRBV2	TRBJ1-6	.	TGTGCCAGCAGTGAAGCCGGGGATTCACCCCTCCACTTT	CASSEAGDSPLHF